The 30 T cell receptor beta chains below come from one sample, sequenced in a study of glioma-infiltrating T cells after dendritic cell vaccination. Time point reported: after dendritic cell vaccination, including at tumor progression/relapse. The data were produced by immunoSEQ multiplex PCR, yet TCRdb's version contains in-frame clones alone and is incomplete. Here the sample spans fewer than 60,000 clones, around 91% being singletons. The sample in question was blood, obtained after dendritic cell vaccination. These receptors were obtained from a human donor with glioblastoma.

The gene calls are TRBV19 and TRBJ2-2; 11 bases agree with TRBD2. V lost 2 bases, J lost 3 bases, and 5 bases stayed unmatched. This CDR3 comprises 17 residues. From germline, CDR1 is LNHDA and CDR2 SQIVND (reference sequence). The chain's CDR3 is CASSIRKLAGDTGELFF. The CDR3 coding sequence is TGTGCCAGTAGTATAAGGAAACTAGCGGGAGACACCGGGGAGCTGTTTTTT. Using reference TRBV19 and TRBJ2-2 for the parts outside the CDR3, the full variable domain is DGGITQSPKYLFRKEGQNVTLSCEQNLNHDAMYWYRQDPGQGLRLIYYSQIVNDFQKGDIAEGYSVSREKKESFPLTVTSAQKNPTAFYLCASSIRKLAGDTGELFFGEGSRLTVL.

Only one count was recorded for this clone. This chain uses TRBV15 with TRBJ1-1, with D hard to call. CDR1 and CDR2 from the germline V gene are LNHNV and YYDKDF (reference sequence). V was pared by 4 bases and J by 0 bases, with 6 bases between. The CDR3 consists of 13 residues. The DNA for the CDR3 is TGTGCCACCAGCACTGGCATGAACACTGAAGCTTTCTTT. Its protein product is CATSTGMNTEAFF.

This chain's CDR3 is CASRKRTGMRSYEQYF. For the CDR3, the DNA is TGTGCCAGCAGGAAACGGACAGGAATGCGCTCCTACGAGCAGTACTTC. The rearrangement uses TRBV6-6 and TRBJ2-7, with 7 nucleotides matching TRBD1. V trimming: 6 bases; J trimming: 0 bases; junction bases outside the gene matches: 11. This CDR3 contains 16 residues. Germline assignment: CDR1 MNHNY and CDR2 SVGAGI (reference sequence).

This clone has only a few counts. The chain combines TRBV5-4 with TRBJ1-6, with TRBD1 matching 8 bases. The CDR3 loop spans 15 amino acids. The germline V gene has CDR1 SGHNT and CDR2 YYREEE (reference sequence). Trimming cost V 3 bases and J 7 bases; bases outside gene matches: 6. CDR3 sequence (DNA): TGTGCCAGCAGCTCGAAGACAGGGGCAAATTCACCCCTCCACTTT. It codes for CASSSKTGANSPLHF.

V usage is TRBV9 and J usage is TRBJ1-1; 8 bases are a match to TRBD1. V gave up 4 bases and J gave up 5 bases; unmatched junction bases: 4. Per germline, CDR1 SGDLS and CDR2 YYNGEE. The CDR3 spans 13 residues. The CDR3 region has the DNA TGTGCCAGCAGCTTCCGACAGGGGACTGAAGCTTTCTTT. It specifies CASSFRQGTEAFF. The complete variable domain, with remaining parts taken from reference TRBV9 and TRBJ1-1, reads DSGVTQTPKHLITATGQRVTLRCSPRSGDLSVYWYQQSLDQGLQFLIQYYNGEERAKGNILERFSAQQFPDLHSELNLSSLELGDSALYFCASSFRQGTEAFFGQGTRLTVV.

CDR3 region: CASSLWGTGENIQYF. The CDR3 DNA reads as TGTGCCAGCAGCTTATGGGGGACAGGAGAAAACATTCAGTACTTC. The chain has TRBV5-5 and TRBJ2-4; 8 bases match TRBD1. Germline V lookup: CDR1 SGHKS, CDR2 YYEKEE (reference sequence). This CDR3 is 15 amino acids long. Trimming removed 2 bases from V and 5 bases from J; junction bases left unmatched: 6.

This clone was observed once. This chain links TRBV7-6 with TRBJ2-5; TRBD2 matches 10 bases. The CDR3 runs to 14 residues. Germline V gene lookup returns CDR1 SGHVS and CDR2 FNYEAQ. With V trimmed by 5 bases and J by 4 bases, 4 bases remained unmatched. In DNA, the CDR3 is TGTGCCAGCAGCAAAAGCGGGAGGGGAGAGACCCAGTACTTC. Its translation is CASSKSGRGETQYF. Combining the CDR3 with reference TRBV7-6 and TRBJ2-5 gives the whole variable domain GAGVSQSPRYKVTKRGQDVALRCDPISGHVSLYWYRQALGQGPEFLTYFNYEAQQDKSGLPNDRFSAERPEGSISTLTIQRTEQRDSAMYRCASSKSGRGETQYFGPGTRLLVL.

This rearrangement joins TRBV6-1 to TRBJ1-2, with 9 positions matching TRBD1. Germline V gene sequence: CDR1 MNHNS, CDR2 SASEGT. V was pared by 4 bases and J by 5 bases, with 5 bases of the junction left unmatched. CDR3 size: 14 residues. CDR3 protein: CASSVWDRAYGYTF. The CDR3 DNA reads as TGTGCCAGCAGTGTGTGGGACAGGGCGTATGGCTACACCTTC.

The rearrangement links TRBV9 to TRBJ2-4; a weak D match, TRBD1 (6 bases). The V and J ends lost 0 bases and 13 bases respectively, with 14 bases between them. Per germline, CDR1 SGDLS and CDR2 YYNGEE. The CDR3 spans 13 residues. CDR3 sequence reads: CASSVEETGPQYF. The CDR3 DNA sequence: TGTGCCAGCAGCGTAGAGGAAACAGGGCCCCAGTACTTC.

The gene calls are TRBV5-5 and TRBJ1-2, with 8 bases that match TRBD1. This CDR3 has 14 residues. V lost 2 bases, J lost 4 bases, and 4 bases stayed unmatched. Germline CDR1 SGHKS, CDR2 YYEKEE (reference sequence). Here the CDR3 reads CASSLGQGTYGYTF. The CDR3 region has the DNA TGTGCCAGCAGCTTAGGACAGGGAACCTATGGCTACACCTTC.

This clone was recorded once. The chain couples TRBV9 to TRBJ2-3; 7 nucleotides agree with TRBD1. This CDR3 spans 15 amino acids. The V segment lost 5 bases and the J segment 2 bases; nucleotides outside the gene matches: 8. Germline lookup yields CDR1 SGDLS and CDR2 YYNGEE. DNA of the CDR3: TGTGCCAGCAGGGGAACAGGGGAGCACACAGATACGCAGTATTTT. This gives the protein CASRGTGEHTDTQYF.

The chain uses TRBV11-3 and TRBJ2-1, with D perhaps TRBD2 (6 bases). CDR1 and CDR2 (germline): SGHNT, YENEEA. V gave up 5 bases and J gave up 6 bases, with 11 bases separating them. The length of the CDR3 is 13 residues. This chain's CDR3 is CASSLGLFNEQFF. The DNA for the CDR3 is TGTGCCAGCAGCCTCGGACTATTCAATGAGCAGTTCTTC.

The rearrangement uses TRBV7-3 and TRBJ2-2; D call uncertain. V shed 3 bases and J shed 6 bases, with 5 bases lying between them. Germline loops: CDR1 SGHTA, CDR2 FQGTGA. The CDR3 is 12 amino acids. CDR3 sequence (DNA): TGTGCCAGCAGCTTTCGGGCCGGGGAGCTGTTTTTT. Its protein product is CASSFRAGELFF.

The CDR3: CASSLGPMGLNTGELFF. The CDR3 DNA reads TGTGCCAGCAGCTTAGGACCCATGGGGCTGAACACCGGGGAGCTGTTTTTT. The rearrangement joins TRBV7-2 to TRBJ2-2; weak D call: TRBD1 (5 bases). The CDR3 length is 17 residues. Germline V lookup: CDR1 SGHTA, CDR2 FQGNSA. The V and J ends lost 1 base and 1 base respectively, with 13 bases between them.

The gene calls are TRBV4-3 and TRBJ2-7; 7 bases line up with TRBD2. V lost 0 bases, J lost 7 bases, and 9 bases stayed unmatched. Germline V gene data show CDR1 as LGHNA and CDR2 as YSLEER. The CDR3 totals 15 residues. The CDR3 here is CASSQDPGRSREQYF. CDR3 DNA: TGCGCCAGCAGCCAAGATCCCGGGAGGTCCCGAGAGCAGTACTTC.

This clone appeared once. The V and J genes are TRBV29-1 and TRBJ2-7; no clear D. V was trimmed by 4 bases and J by 2 bases, leaving 9 bases between them. From germline, CDR1 is SQVTM and CDR2 ANQGSEA. CDR3 length: 12 residues. CDR3 protein: CSVGRPTYEQYF. The CDR3 DNA reads as TGCAGCGTTGGGCGGCCGACCTACGAGCAGTACTTC.

The rearrangement joins TRBV10-3 to TRBJ1-1; 11 bases map to TRBD1. V shed 6 bases, J shed 3 bases, and the junction held 0 bases outside the gene matches. Germline CDR1 is ENHRY and CDR2 is SYGVKD. The CDR3 is made up of 13 amino acids. CDR3 in amino acids: CAIRGQGDTEAFF. The CDR3 DNA follows: TGTGCCATCAGGGGACAGGGGGACACTGAAGCTTTCTTT.

The chain combines TRBV7-2 with TRBJ1-3; the match to TRBD1 covers 8 bases. The CDR3 loop spans 15 amino acids. Germline V gene lookup returns CDR1 SGHTA and CDR2 FQGNSA. The J segment lost 2 bases and the V segment lost 5 bases, leaving 5 bases of the junction unmatched. CDR3 coding DNA: TGTGCCAGCAGCCCACAGGGGGGCACTGGAAACACCATATATTTT. Its translation: CASSPQGGTGNTIYF.

A word on this clone: The same CDR3 can be traced to other DNA sequences in this sample. The genes are TRBV6-5 and TRBJ2-1; D remains ambiguous. Germline-derived CDR1 and CDR2 are MNHEY and SVGAGI. CDR3 length: 13 residues. Trimming took 0 bases from V and 4 from J, leaving 4 bases between them. CDR3 protein: CASSYSRYNEQFF. As DNA, the CDR3 is TGTGCCAGCAGTTACTCGAGATACAATGAGCAGTTCTTC.

This clone was seen only once. V gene TRBV15 combines with J gene TRBJ2-3; D is possibly TRBD2 (5 bases). This CDR3 region has 18 residues. Germline CDR1 and CDR2: LNHNV and YYDKDF (reference sequence). V lost 0 bases and J 0 bases, leaving 16 bases between the germline ends. The CDR3 sequence is CATSRDQVLSGSTDTQYF. The CDR3 coding sequence is TGTGCCACCAGCAGAGATCAGGTTTTAAGCGGTAGCACAGATACGCAGTATTTT.

This chain connects TRBV28 to TRBJ2-7; maybe TRBD1 (5 bases). With 3 bases removed from V and 2 bases from J, the gap between germline ends came to 11 bases. This CDR3 is 14 amino acids long. Germline V gives CDR1 MDHEN, CDR2 SYDVKM. The DNA for the CDR3 is TGTGCCAGCAGTTTTAGCAGGGTCCCCTACGAGCAGTACTTC. Its protein product is CASSFSRVPYEQYF. The full variable domain, its missing parts supplied by reference TRBV28 and TRBJ2-7, is DVKVTQSSRYLVKRTGEKVFLECVQDMDHENMFWYRQDPGLGLRLIYFSYDVKMKEKGDIPEGYSVSREKKERFSLILESASTNQTSMYLCASSFSRVPYEQYFGPGTRLTVT.

The V and J genes are TRBV18 and TRBJ2-1; TRBD1 matches 8 bases. Germline values: CDR1 KGHSH, CDR2 LQKENI. The J segment lost 9 bases and the V segment lost 4 bases, leaving 11 bases of the junction unmatched. The CDR3 totals 15 residues. The DNA for the CDR3 is TGTGCCAGCTCACACCCGACAGGGGTGTATAGTGAGCAGTTCTTC. It specifies CASSHPTGVYSEQFF.

This sequence joins TRBV4-1 and TRBJ2-7, with 7 bases that match TRBD2. CDR1 is MGHRA, CDR2 YSYEKL, per germline. The CDR3 length is 17 residues. V was pared by 0 bases and J by 3 bases, with 11 bases of the junction left unmatched. The CDR3 bases are TGCGCCAGCAGCCAAGATCCGTTGTCTAGCGGCCTCTACGAGCAGTACTTC. Protein product: CASSQDPLSSGLYEQYF.

The gene calls are TRBV6-1 and TRBJ1-2; D unresolved. Trimming took off 2 bases at V and 5 bases at J, with 9 bases between the two ends. The CDR3 is 13 amino acids. Germline V gene sequence: CDR1 MNHNS, CDR2 SASEGT. CDR3 bases: TGTGCCAGCAGTGAATTTCAACGGTATGGCTACACCTTC. Its translation is CASSEFQRYGYTF.

CDR3 in amino acids: CAWGGQGGYGYTF. CDR3 DNA sequence: TGTGCCTGGGGGGGACAGGGAGGCTATGGCTACACCTTC. The chain combines TRBV30 with TRBJ1-2, with 9 bases aligning to TRBD1. There are 13 residues in the CDR3. Germline V gene data show CDR1 as GTSNPN and CDR2 as SVGIG (reference sequence). V dropped 5 bases and J dropped 4; count of bases not matched to a gene: 5.

The CDR3 DNA reads as TGTGCCAGCAGCTTGGGACAGAGCGCCACTCCCTATGGCTACACCTTC. Translating it yields CASSLGQSATPYGYTF. This sequence joins TRBV5-5 and TRBJ1-2; D might be TRBD1 (5 bases). CDR3 length: 16 amino acids. The V end was cut by 0 bases, the J end by 4 bases, with 16 bases between. Germline CDR1 and CDR2: SGHKS and YYEKEE (reference sequence).

The chain couples TRBV28 to TRBJ1-2; weak D call: TRBD1 (5 bases). Germline V gene data show CDR1 as MDHEN and CDR2 as SYDVKM. The CDR3 sequence is 15 residues long. V gave up 4 bases and J gave up 3 bases, with 15 bases separating them. CDR3 sequence: CASSSSQGPHYGYTF. The DNA of the CDR3 is TGTGCCAGCAGTTCTTCCCAGGGCCCCCACTATGGCTACACCTTC.

This clone was detected only once. This chain uses TRBV7-2 with TRBJ2-7, with D unclear. V lost 2 bases, J lost 2 bases, and 4 bases lay in between. This CDR3 is 12 amino acids long. Germline lookup yields CDR1 SGHTA and CDR2 FQGNSA. The DNA of the CDR3 is TGTGCCAGCAGCTTAACAACCTACGAGCAGTACTTC. As protein: CASSLTTYEQYF.

V gene TRBV29-1 combines with J gene TRBJ2-1; 8 bases fit TRBD1. There are 14 residues in the CDR3. The V gene's germline CDR1 is SQVTM and CDR2 ANQGSEA. The V and J ends lost 3 bases and 8 bases, in that order; junction bases with no gene match: 9. CDR3 coding DNA: TGCAGCGTTGATCGCAGGGGGCTGTTCTATGAGCAGTTCTTC. This encodes CSVDRRGLFYEQFF.

The chain links TRBV19 to TRBJ2-3; possibly TRBD1 for D (6 bases). Germline loops: CDR1 LNHDA, CDR2 SQIVND (reference sequence). This CDR3 has 14 amino acids. V was trimmed by 1 base and J by 4 bases, leaving 9 bases between them. In DNA, the CDR3 is TGTGCCAGTAGTATAGGGCAGGGGTCAGATACGCAGTATTTT. Translating it yields CASSIGQGSDTQYF. The complete variable domain, with remaining parts taken from reference TRBV19 and TRBJ2-3, reads DGGITQSPKYLFRKEGQNVTLSCEQNLNHDAMYWYRQDPGQGLRLIYYSQIVNDFQKGDIAEGYSVSREKKESFPLTVTSAQKNPTAFYLCASSIGQGSDTQYFGPGTRLTVL.